The T cell receptor beta chain described here comes from a study of T cell responses to AZD1222 COVID-19 vaccine. Generated by immunoSEQ multiplex PCR, the TCRdb table keeps only in-frame clones and is missing some. This sample has more than 75,000 clones, with roughly 90% found just once. Sequenced here: peripheral blood, sampled on day 0 of AZD1222 vaccination. This receptor was identified in an adult in good health.

This CDR3 reads CASSFRDRDEKLFF. The CDR3 DNA follows: TGTGCCAGCAGCTTCCGGGACAGGGATGAAAAACTGTTTTTT. The chain carries TRBV7-9 and TRBJ1-4; 9 positions match TRBD1. The V segment lost 3 bases and the J segment 6 bases; nucleotides outside the gene matches: 2. Germline V gene data show CDR1 as SEHNR and CDR2 as FQNEAQ (reference sequence). The CDR3 has 14 residues.